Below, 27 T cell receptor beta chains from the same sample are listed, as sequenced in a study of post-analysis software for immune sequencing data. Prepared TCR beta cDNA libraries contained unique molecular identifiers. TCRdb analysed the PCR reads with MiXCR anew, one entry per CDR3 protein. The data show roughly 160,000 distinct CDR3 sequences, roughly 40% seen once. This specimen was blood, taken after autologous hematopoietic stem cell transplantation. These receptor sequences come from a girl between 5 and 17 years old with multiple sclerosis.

CDR3 nucleotide sequence: TGCGCCAGCAGCCGACAGGACTCCTACAATGAGCAGTTCTTC. It translates to CASSRQDSYNEQFF. V usage is TRBV5-1 and J usage is TRBJ2-1, with D maybe TRBD1 (6 bases). Germline CDR1 is SGHRS and CDR2 is YFSETQ. Trimming stripped 4 bases from V and 0 bases from J, with 8 bases between. This CDR3 has 14 amino acids. The whole variable domain, remainder taken from reference TRBV5-1 and TRBJ2-1, is KAGVTQTPRYLIKTRGQQVTLSCSPISGHRSVSWYQQTPGQGLQFLFEYFSETQRNKGNFPGRFSGRQFSNSRSEMNVSTLELGDSALYLCASSRQDSYNEQFFGPGTRLTVL.

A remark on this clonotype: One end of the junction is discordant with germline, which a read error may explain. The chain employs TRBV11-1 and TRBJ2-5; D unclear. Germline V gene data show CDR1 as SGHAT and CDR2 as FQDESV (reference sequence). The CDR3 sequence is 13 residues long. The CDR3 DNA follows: TGTGCCGGCAGCTCCGTTCCCCGGGAGACCCAGTACTTC. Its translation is CAGSSVPRETQYF.

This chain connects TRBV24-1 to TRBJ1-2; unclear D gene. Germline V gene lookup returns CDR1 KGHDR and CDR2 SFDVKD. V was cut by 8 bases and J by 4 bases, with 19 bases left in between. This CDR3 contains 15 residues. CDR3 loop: CATTTATAEIYGYTF. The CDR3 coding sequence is TGTGCCACCACCACGGCCACAGCGGAAATCTATGGCTACACCTTC.

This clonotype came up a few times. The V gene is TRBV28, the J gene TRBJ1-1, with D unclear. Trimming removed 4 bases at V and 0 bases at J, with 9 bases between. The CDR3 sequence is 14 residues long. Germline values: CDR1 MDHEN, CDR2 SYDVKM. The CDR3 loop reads CASSSLRLNTEAFF. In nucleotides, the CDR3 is TGTGCCAGCAGTTCCCTCCGTTTGAACACTGAAGCTTTCTTT.

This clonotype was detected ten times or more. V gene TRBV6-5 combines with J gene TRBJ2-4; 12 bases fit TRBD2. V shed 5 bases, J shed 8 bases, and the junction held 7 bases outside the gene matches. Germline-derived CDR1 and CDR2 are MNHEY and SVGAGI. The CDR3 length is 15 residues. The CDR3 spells CASSTGLAGGYIQYF. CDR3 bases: TGTGCCAGCAGTACTGGGCTAGCGGGAGGGTACATTCAGTACTTC.

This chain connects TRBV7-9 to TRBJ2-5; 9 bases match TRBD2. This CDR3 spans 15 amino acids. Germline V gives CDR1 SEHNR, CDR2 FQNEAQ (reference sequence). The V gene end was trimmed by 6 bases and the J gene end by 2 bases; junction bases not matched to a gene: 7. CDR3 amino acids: CASRFSGSPQETQYF. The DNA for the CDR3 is TGTGCCAGCAGATTTAGCGGGAGCCCTCAAGAGACCCAGTACTTC.

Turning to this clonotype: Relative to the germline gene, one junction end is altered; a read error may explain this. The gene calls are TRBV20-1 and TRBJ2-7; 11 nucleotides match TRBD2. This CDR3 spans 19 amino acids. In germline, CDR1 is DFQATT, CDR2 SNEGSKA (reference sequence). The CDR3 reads CGASDPGLAERGFSYEQYF. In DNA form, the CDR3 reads TGCGGTGCTAGTGACCCGGGACTAGCGGAGAGGGGATTCTCCTACGAGCAGTACTTC.

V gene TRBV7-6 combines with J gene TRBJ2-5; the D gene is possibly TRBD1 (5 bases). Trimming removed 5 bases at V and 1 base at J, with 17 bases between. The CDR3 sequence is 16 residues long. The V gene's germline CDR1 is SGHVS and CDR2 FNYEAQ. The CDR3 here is CASSPDPAGSQETQYF. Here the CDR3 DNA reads TGTGCCAGCAGCCCCGATCCGGCAGGGTCCCAAGAGACCCAGTACTTC.

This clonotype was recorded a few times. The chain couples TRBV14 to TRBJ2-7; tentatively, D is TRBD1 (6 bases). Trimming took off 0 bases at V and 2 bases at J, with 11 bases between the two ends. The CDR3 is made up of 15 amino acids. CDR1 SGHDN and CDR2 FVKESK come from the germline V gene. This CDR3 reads CASSQDPGQTYEQYF. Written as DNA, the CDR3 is TGTGCCAGCAGCCAAGATCCCGGACAGACCTACGAGCAGTACTTC.

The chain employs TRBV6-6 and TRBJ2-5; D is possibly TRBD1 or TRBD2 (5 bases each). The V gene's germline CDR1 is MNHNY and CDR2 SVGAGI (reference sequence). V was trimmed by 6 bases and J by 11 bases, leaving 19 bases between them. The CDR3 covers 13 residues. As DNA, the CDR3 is TGTGCCAGCAGATTACCGGGACCCTCAGAGCAGTACTTC. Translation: CASRLPGPSEQYF.

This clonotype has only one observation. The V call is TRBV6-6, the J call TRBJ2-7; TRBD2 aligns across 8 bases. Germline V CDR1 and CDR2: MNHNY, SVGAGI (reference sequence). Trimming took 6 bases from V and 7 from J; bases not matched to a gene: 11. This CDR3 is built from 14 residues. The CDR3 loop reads CASRRTGSGGEQYF. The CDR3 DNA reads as TGTGCCAGCAGGAGAACAGGGTCGGGAGGGGAGCAGTACTTC.

The CDR3 loop is CASSLEPSSYNEQYF. The CDR3 DNA reads as TGCGCCAGCAGCTTGGAGCCGAGCTCCTACAATGAGCAGTACTTC. The chain carries TRBV5-1 and TRBJ2-1; D not resolved. The DNA end favors TRBJ2-7, so the J call may be wrong. CDR3 length: 15 residues. Germline V CDR1 and CDR2: SGHRS, YFSETQ.

CDR3 DNA: TGTGCCAGCCTTCGCTCCGGGACAGGGGTTAATGAGCAGTTCTTC. Protein: CASLRSGTGVNEQFF. The chain has TRBV2 and TRBJ2-1; 10 bases are shared with TRBD1. The V gene's germline CDR1 is SNHLY and CDR2 FYNNEI. The CDR3 covers 15 residues. Trimming took 8 bases from V and 7 from J; bases not matched to a gene: 11.

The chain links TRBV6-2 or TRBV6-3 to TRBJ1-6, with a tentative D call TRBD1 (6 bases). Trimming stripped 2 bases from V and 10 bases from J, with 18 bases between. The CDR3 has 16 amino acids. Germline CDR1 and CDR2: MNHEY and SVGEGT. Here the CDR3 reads CASSYRLQQGYSPLHF. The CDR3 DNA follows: TGTGCCAGCAGTTACCGATTACAACAGGGATACTCACCCCTCCACTTT.

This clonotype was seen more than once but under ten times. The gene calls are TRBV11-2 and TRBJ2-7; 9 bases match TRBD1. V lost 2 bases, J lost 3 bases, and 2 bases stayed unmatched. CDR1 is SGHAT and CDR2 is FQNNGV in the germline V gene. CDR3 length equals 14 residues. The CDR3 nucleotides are TGTGCCAGCAGCTTAACAGGGGGCAACTACGAGCAGTACTTC. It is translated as CASSLTGGNYEQYF. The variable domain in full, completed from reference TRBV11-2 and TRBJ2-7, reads EAGVAQSPRYKIIEKRQSVAFWCNPISGHATLYWYQQILGQGPKLLIQFQNNGVVDDSQLPKDRFSAERLKGVDSTLKIQPAKLEDSAVYLCASSLTGGNYEQYFGPGTRLTVT.

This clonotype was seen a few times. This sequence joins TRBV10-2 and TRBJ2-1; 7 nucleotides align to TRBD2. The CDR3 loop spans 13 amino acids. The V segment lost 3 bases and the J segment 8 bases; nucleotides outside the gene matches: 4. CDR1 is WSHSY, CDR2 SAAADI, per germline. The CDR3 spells CASSDRTSYEQFF. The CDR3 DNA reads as TGCGCCAGCAGTGACCGGACTAGTTATGAGCAGTTCTTC.

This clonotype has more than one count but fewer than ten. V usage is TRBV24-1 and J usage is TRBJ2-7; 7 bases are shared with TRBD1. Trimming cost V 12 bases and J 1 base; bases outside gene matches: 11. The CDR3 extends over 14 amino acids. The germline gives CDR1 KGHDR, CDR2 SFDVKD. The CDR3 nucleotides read TGTGCCGGTACAGGGGTAGAAACTTCCTACGAGCAGTACTTC. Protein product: CAGTGVETSYEQYF.

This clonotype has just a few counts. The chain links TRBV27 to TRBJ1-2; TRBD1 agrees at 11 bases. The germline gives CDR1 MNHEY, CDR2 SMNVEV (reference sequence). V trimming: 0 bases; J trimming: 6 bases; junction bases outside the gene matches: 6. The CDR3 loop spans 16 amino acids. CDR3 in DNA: TGTGCCAGCAGTTTATCCGGGACAGGGGGAAGCGATGGCTACACCTTC. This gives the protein CASSLSGTGGSDGYTF.

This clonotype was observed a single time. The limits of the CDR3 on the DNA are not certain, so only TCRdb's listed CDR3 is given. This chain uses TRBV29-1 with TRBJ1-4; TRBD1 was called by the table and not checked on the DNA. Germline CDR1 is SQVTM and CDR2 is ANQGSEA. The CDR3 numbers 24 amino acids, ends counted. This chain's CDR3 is CSVEETGNYGYTFGSGGTNEKLFF.

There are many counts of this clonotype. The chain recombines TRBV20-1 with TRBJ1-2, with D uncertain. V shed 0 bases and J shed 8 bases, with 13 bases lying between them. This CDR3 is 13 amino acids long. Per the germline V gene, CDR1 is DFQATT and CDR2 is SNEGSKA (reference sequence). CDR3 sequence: CSARDFVLRGYTF. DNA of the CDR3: TGCAGTGCTAGAGATTTTGTTCTGAGAGGCTACACCTTC.

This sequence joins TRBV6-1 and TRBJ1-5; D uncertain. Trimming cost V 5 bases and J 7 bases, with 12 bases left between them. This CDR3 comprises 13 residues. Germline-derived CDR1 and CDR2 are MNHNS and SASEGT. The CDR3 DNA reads TGTGCCAGCAGTAGGGAAAGTGGGCAGCCCCAGCATTTT. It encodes CASSRESGQPQHF.

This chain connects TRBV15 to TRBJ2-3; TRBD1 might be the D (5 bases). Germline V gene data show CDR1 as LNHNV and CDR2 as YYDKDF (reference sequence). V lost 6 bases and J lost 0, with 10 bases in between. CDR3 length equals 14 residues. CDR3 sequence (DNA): TGTGCCACCAGTATTGACAGAAGCACAGATACGCAGTATTTT. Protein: CATSIDRSTDTQYF.

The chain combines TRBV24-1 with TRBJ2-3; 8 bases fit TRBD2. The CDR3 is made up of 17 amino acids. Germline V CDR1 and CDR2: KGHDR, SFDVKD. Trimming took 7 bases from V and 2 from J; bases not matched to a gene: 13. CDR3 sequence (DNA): TGTGCCACCAGCCCGGGACTAGGGATTGGATTCACAGATACGCAGTATTTT. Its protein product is CATSPGLGIGFTDTQYF.

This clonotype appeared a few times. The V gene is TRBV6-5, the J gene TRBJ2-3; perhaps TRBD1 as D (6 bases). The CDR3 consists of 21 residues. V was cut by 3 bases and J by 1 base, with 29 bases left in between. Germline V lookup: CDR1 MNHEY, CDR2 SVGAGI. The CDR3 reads CASSYGSGKTGRGYGTDTQYF. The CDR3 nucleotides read TGTGCCAGCAGTTATGGTAGTGGAAAGACAGGCCGAGGGTACGGCACAGATACGCAGTATTTT.

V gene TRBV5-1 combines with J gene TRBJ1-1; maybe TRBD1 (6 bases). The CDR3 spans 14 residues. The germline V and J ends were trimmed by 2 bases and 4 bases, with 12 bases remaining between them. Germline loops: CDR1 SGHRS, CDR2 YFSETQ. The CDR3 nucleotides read TGCGCCAGCAGCTTCGGGGGGCCGGGCACTGAAGCTTTCTTT. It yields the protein CASSFGGPGTEAFF.

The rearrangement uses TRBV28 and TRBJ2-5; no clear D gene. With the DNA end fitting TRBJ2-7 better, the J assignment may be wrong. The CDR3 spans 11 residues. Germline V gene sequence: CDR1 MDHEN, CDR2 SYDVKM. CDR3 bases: TGTGCCAGCAGTTTTCACTACGAGCAGTACTTC. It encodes CASSFHYEQYF.

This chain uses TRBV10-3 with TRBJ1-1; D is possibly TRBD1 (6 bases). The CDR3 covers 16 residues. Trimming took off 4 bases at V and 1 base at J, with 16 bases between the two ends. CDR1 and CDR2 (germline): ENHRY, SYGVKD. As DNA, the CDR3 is TGTGCCATCAGTGTCCTACTGACAGGCCGGAACACTGAAGCTTTCTTT. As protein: CAISVLLTGRNTEAFF.